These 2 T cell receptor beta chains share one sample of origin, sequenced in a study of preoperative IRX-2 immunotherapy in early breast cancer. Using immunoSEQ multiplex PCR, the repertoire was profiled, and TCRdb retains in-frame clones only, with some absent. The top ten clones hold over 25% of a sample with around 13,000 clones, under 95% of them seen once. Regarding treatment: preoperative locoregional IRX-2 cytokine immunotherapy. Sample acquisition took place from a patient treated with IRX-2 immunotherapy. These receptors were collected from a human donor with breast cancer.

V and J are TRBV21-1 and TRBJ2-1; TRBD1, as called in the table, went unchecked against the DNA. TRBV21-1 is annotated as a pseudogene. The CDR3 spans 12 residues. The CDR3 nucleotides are TGTGCCAGCAGCGGACAGGGCAATGAGCAGTTCTTC. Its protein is CASSGQGNEQFF.

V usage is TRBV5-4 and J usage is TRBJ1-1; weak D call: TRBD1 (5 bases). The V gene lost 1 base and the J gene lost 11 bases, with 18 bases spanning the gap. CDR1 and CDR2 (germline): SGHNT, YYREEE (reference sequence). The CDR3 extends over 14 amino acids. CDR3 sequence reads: CASSLKTGPMSAFF. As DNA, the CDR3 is TGTGCCAGCAGCTTGAAAACGGGGCCGATGAGCGCTTTCTTT.